A selection of T cell receptor beta chains follows, all from one sample in a study of CD8+ T cells in alopecia areata. Measured with immunoSEQ multiplex PCR; TCRdb has only the in-frame clones, and not every one. The sample has around 300,000 clones; 60% are singletons. Sequencing used CD4+ T cells sorted from blood, obtained between weeks 51 and 54, from a patient treated with tofacitinib. These receptors were collected from a human donor with alopecia areata. Each CDR3 is given with its conserved first and last residue. Each record gives: J gene, D gene, V gene, clone size, CDR3 DNA, CDR3 protein. D genes are given only for firm matches. The size of a clone is reported for some rows only, either as once, few or many, or as a class for expanded clones.

>TRBJ2-7|NA|TRBV30|NA
TGTGCCTGGAGTTTGGGGGCCTACGAGCAGTACTTC
CAWSLGAYEQYF
>TRBJ2-1|TRBD2|TRBV29-1|few
TGCAGCGTTGTAGGGAGACTAGCGGAGAGCTCCTACAATGAGCAGTTCTTC
CSVVGRLAESSYNEQFF
>TRBJ2-5|TRBD2|TRBV9|few
TGTGCCAGCAGCGGGACTAGCGGGGGGGCCGAAGAGACCCAGTACTTC
CASSGTSGGAEETQYF
>TRBJ1-6|NA|TRBV7-9|few
TGTGCCAGCGGTGCGGAAGGGCAATATAATTCACCCCTCCACTTT
CASGAEGQYNSPLHF
>TRBJ2-3|NA|TRBV29-1|NA
TGCAGCGTTTATAGGGGCATGGATACGCAGTATTTT
CSVYRGMDTQYF
>TRBJ2-6|NA|TRBV5-1|NA
TGCGCCACCAGGGACACTGGGGCCAACGTCCTGACTTTC
CATRDTGANVLTF
>TRBJ2-3|NA|TRBV29-1|NA
TGCAGCGTTAGACGAGCGTTGGATACGCAGTATTTT
CSVRRALDTQYF
>TRBJ1-2|NA|TRBV4-1|NA
TGCGCCAGCAGCCAAATCGGGACTCACTACTATGGCTACACCTTC
CASSQIGTHYYGYTF
>TRBJ2-1|NA|TRBV29-1|few
TGCAGCGTTTCGACAGGCTACAATGAGCAGTTCTTC
CSVSTGYNEQFF
>TRBJ2-2|NA|TRBV4-1|NA
TGCGCCAGCAGCCAAGAAGGACAGTTTCCCGGGGAGCTGTTTTTT
CASSQEGQFPGELFF
>TRBJ1-1|NA|TRBV5-1|few
TGCGCCAGCAGCGAGGGCACAATGAACACTGAAGCTTTCTTT
CASSEGTMNTEAFF
>TRBJ2-7|TRBD1|TRBV7-9|NA
TGTGCCAGCAGCCCAAACAGGGGGCTCTACGAGCAGTACTTC
CASSPNRGLYEQYF
>TRBJ2-3|TRBD1|TRBV9|once
TGTGCCAGCAGCGTAGGCACAGGGGGCGCTTCCCCCAGAATTACGCAGTATTTT
CASSVGTGGASPRITQYF
>TRBJ2-6|NA|TRBV7-3|NA
TGTGCCAGCAGCCCTCAGACGGCGGGGGTCCTGACTTTC
CASSPQTAGVLTF
>TRBJ2-5|NA|TRBV29-1|NA
TGCAGCGTTGAAATACGCCGGACGTACCAAGAGACCCAGTACTTC
CSVEIRRTYQETQYF
>TRBJ2-2|NA|TRBV4-1|NA
TGCGCCAGCAGCCAAGACCCGGGACAGAACACCGGGGAGCTGTTTTTT
CASSQDPGQNTGELFF
>TRBJ2-7|NA|TRBV11-2|once
TGTGCCAGCAGCTTAGGCCTCTGGCGGGGAGCCTACGAGCAGTACTTC
CASSLGLWRGAYEQYF
>TRBJ1-2|NA|TRBV30|NA
TGTGCCTGGAGTGTACTGGTCGCACGTATCCGTAACTATGGCTACACCTTC
CAWSVLVARIRNYGYTF
>TRBJ2-1|TRBD2|TRBV29-1|NA
TGCAGCGTTGAAGATAATAGCGGGAGCTCCTACAATGAGCAGTTCTTC
CSVEDNSGSSYNEQFF
>TRBJ1-1|NA|TRBV4-3|NA
TGCGCCAGCAGCCAACGGGGGGGTACTGAAGCTTTCTTT
CASSQRGGTEAFF
>TRBJ1-6|NA|TRBV10-2|NA
TGCGCCAGCAGTGCCCAGGGGAATTCACCCCTCCACTTT
CASSAQGNSPLHF
>TRBJ2-2|NA|TRBV30|NA
TGTGCCTGGAGGGGGCCCGGGGAGCTGTTTTTT
CAWRGPGELFF
>TRBJ1-5|NA|TRBV9|NA
TGTGCCAGCAGCGCCTCAGGGGAGTGGGACCAGCCCCAGCATTTT
CASSASGEWDQPQHF
>TRBJ2-2|NA|TRBV5-4|NA
TGTGCCAGCAGCTTATTGAACACCGGGGAGCTGTTTTTT
CASSLLNTGELFF
>TRBJ2-3|TRBD1|TRBV2|NA
TGTGCCAGCAGTCGGGACAGCTACACAGATACGCAGTATTTT
CASSRDSYTDTQYF
>TRBJ2-5|NA|TRBV29-1|few
TGCAGCGTTGAACTTAGGGAAGAGACCCAGTACTTC
CSVELREETQYF
>TRBJ1-1|NA|TRBV9|NA
TGTGCCAGCAGCGATGGGTGGGGGCATTGTTTCTTT
CASSDGWGHCFF
>TRBJ2-3|NA|TRBV25-1|few
TGTGCCAGCAGTGTGTTGGGGATAACGAGCACAGATACGCAGTATTTT
CASSVLGITSTDTQYF
>TRBJ1-4|TRBD1|TRBV5-1|NA
TGCGCCAGCAGCCTTGGGACAGGGAGAGACGAAAAACTGTTTTTT
CASSLGTGRDEKLFF
>TRBJ1-2|TRBD1|TRBV2|NA
TGTGCCAGCAGTTGGGACAGGCAAGCTAACTATGGCTACACCTTC
CASSWDRQANYGYTF
>TRBJ1-5|TRBD1|TRBV6-5|NA
TGTGCCAGCAGGCGGGACAGAAGCAATCAGCCCCAGCATTTT
CASRRDRSNQPQHF
>TRBJ1-3|NA|TRBV7-9|few
TGTGCCAGCACCCCACGGTCAGGGATCTCTGGAAACACCATATATTTT
CASTPRSGISGNTIYF
>TRBJ2-2|TRBD2|TRBV4-3|NA
TGCGCCAGCAGCCTGGGGAGCGGGGGAAAGGTCGGGGAGCTGTTTTTT
CASSLGSGGKVGELFF
>TRBJ1-2|TRBD1|TRBV30|NA
TGTGCCTGGAGTGTACGACAGGGTGGCTACACCTTC
CAWSVRQGGYTF
>TRBJ2-3|NA|TRBV4-3|NA
TGCGCCAGCAGCCAAGATGCCCGAAGGACAGATACGCAGTATTTT
CASSQDARRTDTQYF
>TRBJ1-5|NA|TRBV5-1|NA
TGCGCCAGCAGCCTCGGTATGGGCGATCAGCCCCAGCATTTT
CASSLGMGDQPQHF
>TRBJ1-2|NA|TRBV15|NA
TGTGCCACCAGCAGAGATCTCGGGGGCGGAGGCTACACCTTC
CATSRDLGGGGYTF
>TRBJ2-7|NA|TRBV6-5|NA
TGTGCCAGCAGTTACAACACTTTCTCCTACGAGCAGTACTTC
CASSYNTFSYEQYF
>TRBJ2-5|NA|TRBV9|NA
TGTGCCAGCAGCGTCGGGACTTACCAGGAGACCCAGTACTTC
CASSVGTYQETQYF
>TRBJ2-7|TRBD2|TRBV5-1|once
TGCGCCAGCAGCAGGGGACTAGACGGGGCCTACGAGCAGTACTTC
CASSRGLDGAYEQYF
>TRBJ2-2|TRBD1|TRBV4-1|NA
TGCGCCAGCAGCCACTCTACAGGGGCGGCTGACACCGGGGAGCTGTTTTTT
CASSHSTGAADTGELFF
>TRBJ2-7|TRBD2|TRBV9|NA
TGTGCCAGCAGCCTTAGCGGGGGGGCCGGCGAGCAGTACTTC
CASSLSGGAGEQYF
>TRBJ2-5|NA|TRBV9|NA
TGTGCCAGCAGCGTAGCGGGCAGCCAGGGGACCCAGTACTTC
CASSVAGSQGTQYF
>TRBJ2-7|NA|TRBV7-9|few
TGTGCCAGCAGCTTAGCGGGGTTCCCCACCGAGCAGTACTTC
CASSLAGFPTEQYF
>TRBJ1-1|NA|TRBV5-1|NA
TGCGCCAGCACCTCTAACCAGGGCACTGAAGCTTTCTTT
CASTSNQGTEAFF
>TRBJ2-5|NA|TRBV2|few
TGTGCCAGCAGGACAGAGCCCCAAGAGACCCAGTACTTC
CASRTEPQETQYF
>TRBJ2-7|NA|TRBV11-2|few
TGTGCCAGCAGCTCACCCACCGGGAAGAGCTCCTACGAGCAGTACTTC
CASSSPTGKSSYEQYF
>TRBJ2-7|TRBD1|TRBV29-1|NA
TGCAGCGTTGGGGACAGGGGCTACGAGCAGTACTTC
CSVGDRGYEQYF
>TRBJ2-5|NA|TRBV30|once
TGTGCCTGGAGGCACACCCCCGGAGAGACCCAGTACTTC
CAWRHTPGETQYF
>TRBJ2-4|NA|TRBV12-5|NA
TGTGCTAGTGGCACGGGAACGTCGCTAGCCAAAAACATTCAGTACTTC
CASGTGTSLAKNIQYF